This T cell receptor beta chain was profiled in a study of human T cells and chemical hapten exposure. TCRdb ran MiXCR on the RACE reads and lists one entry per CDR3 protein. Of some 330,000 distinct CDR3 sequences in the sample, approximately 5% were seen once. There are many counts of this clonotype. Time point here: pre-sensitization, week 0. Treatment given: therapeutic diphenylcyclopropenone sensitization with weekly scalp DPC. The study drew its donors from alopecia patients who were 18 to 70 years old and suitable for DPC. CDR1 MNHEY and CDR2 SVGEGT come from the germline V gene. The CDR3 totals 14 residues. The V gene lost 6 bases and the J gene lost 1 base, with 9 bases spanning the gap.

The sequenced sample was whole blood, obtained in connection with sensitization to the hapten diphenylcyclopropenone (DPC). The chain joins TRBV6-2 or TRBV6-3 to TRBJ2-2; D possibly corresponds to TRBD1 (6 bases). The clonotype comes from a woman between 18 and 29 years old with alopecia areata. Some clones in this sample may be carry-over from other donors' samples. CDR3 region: CASRKGQNTGELFF. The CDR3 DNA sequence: TGTGCCAGCAGAAAGGGACAGAACACCGGGGAGCTGTTTTTT.